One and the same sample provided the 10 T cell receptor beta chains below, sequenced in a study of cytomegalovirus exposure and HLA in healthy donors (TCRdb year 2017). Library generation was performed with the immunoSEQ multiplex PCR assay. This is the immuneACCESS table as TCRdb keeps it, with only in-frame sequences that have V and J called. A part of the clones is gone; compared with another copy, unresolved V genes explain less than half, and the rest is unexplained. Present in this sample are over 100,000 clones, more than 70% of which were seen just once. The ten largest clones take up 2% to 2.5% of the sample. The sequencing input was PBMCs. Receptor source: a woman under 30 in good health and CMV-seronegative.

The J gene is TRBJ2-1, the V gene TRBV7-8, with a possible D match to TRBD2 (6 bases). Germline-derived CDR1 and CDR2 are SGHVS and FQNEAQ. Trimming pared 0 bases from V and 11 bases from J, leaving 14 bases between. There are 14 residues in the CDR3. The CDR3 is CASSLALSTSQQFF. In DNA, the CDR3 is TGTGCCAGCAGCTTAGCGCTAAGTACTAGCCAGCAGTTCTTC.

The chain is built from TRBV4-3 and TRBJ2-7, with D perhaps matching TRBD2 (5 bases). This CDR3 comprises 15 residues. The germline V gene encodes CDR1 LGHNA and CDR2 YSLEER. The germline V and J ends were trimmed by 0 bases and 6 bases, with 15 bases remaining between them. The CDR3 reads CASSQDRGSFAEQYF. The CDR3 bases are TGCGCCAGCAGCCAAGATCGCGGGTCGTTCGCCGAGCAGTACTTC.

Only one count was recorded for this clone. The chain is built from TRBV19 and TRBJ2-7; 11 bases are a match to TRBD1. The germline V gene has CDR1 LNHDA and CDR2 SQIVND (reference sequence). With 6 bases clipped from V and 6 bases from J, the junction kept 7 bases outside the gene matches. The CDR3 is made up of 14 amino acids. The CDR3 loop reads CASRPGQGVGEQYF. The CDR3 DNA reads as TGTGCCAGTAGGCCGGGACAGGGGGTAGGCGAGCAGTACTTC.

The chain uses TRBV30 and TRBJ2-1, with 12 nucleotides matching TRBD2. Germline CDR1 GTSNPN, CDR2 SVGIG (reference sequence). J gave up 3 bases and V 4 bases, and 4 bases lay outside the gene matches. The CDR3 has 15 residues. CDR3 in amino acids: CAWTSGRAVYNEQFF. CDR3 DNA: TGTGCCTGGACTAGCGGGAGGGCCGTCTACAATGAGCAGTTCTTC.

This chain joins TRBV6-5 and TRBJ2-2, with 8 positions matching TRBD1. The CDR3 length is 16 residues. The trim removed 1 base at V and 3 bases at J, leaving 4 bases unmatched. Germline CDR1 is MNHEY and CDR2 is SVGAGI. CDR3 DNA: TGTGCCAGCAGTTACTTGGACAGGGTTGACACCGGGGAGCTGTTTTTT. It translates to CASSYLDRVDTGELFF.

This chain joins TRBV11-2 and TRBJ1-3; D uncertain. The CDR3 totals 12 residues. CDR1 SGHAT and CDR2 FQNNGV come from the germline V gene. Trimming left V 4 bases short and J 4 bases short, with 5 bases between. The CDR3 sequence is CASSSRGNTIYF. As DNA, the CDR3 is TGTGCCAGCAGCTCCAGGGGAAACACCATATATTTT.

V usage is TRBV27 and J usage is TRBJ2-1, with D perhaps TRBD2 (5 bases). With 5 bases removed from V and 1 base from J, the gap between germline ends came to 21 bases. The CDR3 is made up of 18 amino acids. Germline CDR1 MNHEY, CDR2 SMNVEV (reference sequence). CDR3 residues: CASSPRTRWEISYNEQFF. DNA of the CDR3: TGTGCCAGCAGTCCTCGGACGCGGTGGGAGATTTCCTACAATGAGCAGTTCTTC.

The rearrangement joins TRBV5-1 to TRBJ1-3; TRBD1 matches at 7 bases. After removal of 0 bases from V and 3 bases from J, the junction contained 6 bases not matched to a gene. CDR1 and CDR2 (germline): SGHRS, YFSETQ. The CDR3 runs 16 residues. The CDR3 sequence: CASSLAGRGSGNTIYF. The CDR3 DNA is TGCGCCAGCAGCTTGGCCGGCAGGGGGAGTGGAAACACCATATATTTT.

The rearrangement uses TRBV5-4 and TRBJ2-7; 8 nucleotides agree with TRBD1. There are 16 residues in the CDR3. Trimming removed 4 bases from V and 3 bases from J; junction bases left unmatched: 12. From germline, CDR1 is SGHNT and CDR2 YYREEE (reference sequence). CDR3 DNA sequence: TGTGCCAGCAGCCCCGGGGCAGGGGGCTTGCTCTACGAGCAGTACTTC. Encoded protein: CASSPGAGGLLYEQYF.

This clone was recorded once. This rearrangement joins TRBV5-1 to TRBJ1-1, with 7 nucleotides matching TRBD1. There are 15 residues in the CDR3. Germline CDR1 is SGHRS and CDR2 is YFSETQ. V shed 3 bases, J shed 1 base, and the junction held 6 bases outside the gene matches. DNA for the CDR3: TGCGCCAGCAGCTATACAGGGGTCGAGAACACTGAAGCTTTCTTT. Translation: CASSYTGVENTEAFF.